This record concerns one T cell receptor (beta chain) sequence. Sequencing was performed with immunoSEQ multiplex PCR; in TCRdb, only in-frame clones are kept and a portion is missing. The sample gives a few hundred thousand clones, 84% of which show up once; about 3% is in the top ten. Looked up from germline, CDR1 is MRHNA and CDR2 is SNTAGT. The CDR3 length is 13 residues. Trimming left V 5 bases short and J 9 bases short, with 16 bases between. This entry belongs to a study of blood T cell repertoires in COVID-19. The chain recombines TRBV6-4 with TRBJ1-2; maybe TRBD1 (6 bases). The receptor comes from a man aged 50-60 years who had recovered from COVID-19. Sequencing used PBMCs or T cells enriched from blood (not recorded which). The CDR3 loop reads CASSTDQGMSYTF. Written as DNA, the CDR3 is TGTGCCAGCAGTACTGACCAGGGGATGAGCTACACCTTC.